This T cell receptor (beta chain) was captured in a study of B cell selection in AIRE deficiency. Findings and limits, study-wide: With only TCRbeta sequenced, around a third of shared healthy Treg sequences overlapped Tconv. Of roughly 4,000 shared Treg TCRbeta sequences, 30% to 35% were healthy-only, over 7% patient-only.

A few counts support this clone. Its antigen is still unknown. CD4+CD127+ cells were sorted as the conventional CD4 T cells. The junction had 3 bases not matched to a gene; V was cut back by 1 base and J by 1 base. Looked up from germline, CDR1 is KGHSH and CDR2 is LQKENI. CDR3 length: 15 residues. Libraries were prepared by immunoSEQ multiplex PCR; TCRdb keeps only in-frame clonotypes and omits some of them. Of some 25,000 clones in the sample, around 97% were seen once. Sequencing was done on a sample of conventional CD4+ T cells sorted from PBMCs. The gene calls are TRBV18 and TRBJ2-7, with 8 bases matching TRBD1. The TCR originated in a human donor with AIRE deficiency. CDR3 residues: CASSPQGTGSYEQYF. CDR3 bases: TGTGCCAGCTCACCACAGGGGACAGGATCCTACGAGCAGTACTTC.